The clone carrying this T cell receptor (beta chain) turned up a few times. The data stem from a study of blood T cell repertoires in COVID-19. In the study overall: The study drew acute and convalescent COVID-19 samples from the United States, Italy and Spain.

V gave up 2 bases and J gave up 8 bases; unmatched junction bases: 13. Looked up from germline, CDR1 is SGDLS and CDR2 is YYNGEE. The CDR3 sequence is 17 residues long. Original processing methods: For nucleated cells, counts were estimated from reference gene primer amplification. The repertoire was sequenced with immunoSEQ multiplex PCR; TCRdb's copy has only in-frame clones and lacks some. Clone size and the V and J calls come from that table; the DNA yielded D and trimming. The sample lists 150,000 to 200,000 clones; just over 85% were seen once. The TCR comes from a man between 60 and 75 years old with acute or convalescent COVID-19. The chain links TRBV9 to TRBJ2-1; 10 bases line up with TRBD2. The sample taken for sequencing was peripheral blood. The CDR3 DNA reads as TGTGCCAGCAGCGTGAGTGGTAGGACTAGCGGTCCTCATGAGCAGTTCTTC. Protein product: CASSVSGRTSGPHEQFF.